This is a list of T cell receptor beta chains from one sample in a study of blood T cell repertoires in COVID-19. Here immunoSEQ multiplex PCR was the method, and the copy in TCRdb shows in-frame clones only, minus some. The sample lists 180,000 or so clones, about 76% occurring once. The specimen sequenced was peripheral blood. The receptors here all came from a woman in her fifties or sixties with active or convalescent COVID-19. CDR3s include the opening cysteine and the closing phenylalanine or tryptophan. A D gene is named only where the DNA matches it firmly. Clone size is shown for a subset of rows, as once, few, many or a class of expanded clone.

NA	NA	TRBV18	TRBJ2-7	TGTGCCAGCTCACCATACGCGGGGGCCTCCTACGAGCAGTACTTC	CASSPYAGASYEQYF
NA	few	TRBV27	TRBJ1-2	TGTGCCAGCAACCCCCGTCTGGAGGGAACGAACTATGGCTACACCTTC	CASNPRLEGTNYGYTF
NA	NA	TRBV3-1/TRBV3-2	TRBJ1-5	TGTGCCAGCAGCTCTACGGTTAGCAATCAGCCCCAGCATTTT	CASSSTVSNQPQHF
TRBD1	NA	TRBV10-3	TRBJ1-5	TGTGCCATCAGTGAGGAGGTGACAGGGGGCCAGCCCCAGCATTTT	CAISEEVTGGQPQHF
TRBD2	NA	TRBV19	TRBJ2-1	TGTGCCAGTAGTATAGGACTAGCGGGGAACTCCTACAATGAGCAGTTCTTC	CASSIGLAGNSYNEQFF
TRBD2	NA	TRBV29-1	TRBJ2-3	TGCAGCGCTGCCGAGGGTGCGGGGGGGTTAGATACGCAGTATTTT	CSAAEGAGGLDTQYF
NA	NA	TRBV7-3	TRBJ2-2	TGTGCCAGCAGCCCCCATCCCGGGGAGCTGTTTTTT	CASSPHPGELFF
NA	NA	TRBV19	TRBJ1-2	TGTGCCAGTGGATTAAGGAGGGACACCTTC	CASGLRRDTF
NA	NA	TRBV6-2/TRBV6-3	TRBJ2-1	TGTGCCAGCAGTTACTCGGCTGAGCTTCGGGAGTTTGTGCGCAATGAGCAGTTCTTC	CASSYSAELREFVRNEQFF
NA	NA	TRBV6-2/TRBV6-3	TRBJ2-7	TGTGCCAGCAGCCAAAGGGCGGGAATCCACGAGCAGTACTTC	CASSQRAGIHEQYF
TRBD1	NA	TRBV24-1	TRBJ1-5	TGTGCCACCACCCGAAAGGACAGGCGATTCTCTTGTAGCAATCAGCCCCAGCATTTT	CATTRKDRRFSCSNQPQHF
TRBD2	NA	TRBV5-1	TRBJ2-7	TGCGCCAGCAGCTTGGGGACTAGCGGGGGGGCGTACGAGCAGTACTTC	CASSLGTSGGAYEQYF
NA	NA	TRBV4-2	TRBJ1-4	TGTGCCAGCAGCCAACCCTTTGAAAAACTGTTTTTT	CASSQPFEKLFF
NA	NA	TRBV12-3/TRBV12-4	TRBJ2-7	TGTGCCAGCAGTTTAACATACGAGCAGTACTTC	CASSLTYEQYF
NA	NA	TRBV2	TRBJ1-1	TGTGCCAGCAACCTACAGGTGGGAAACACTGAAGCTTTCTTT	CASNLQVGNTEAFF
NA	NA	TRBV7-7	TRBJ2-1	TGTGCTAGCAGCTTAGGGGCATCGTACAATGAGCAGTTCTTC	CASSLGASYNEQFF
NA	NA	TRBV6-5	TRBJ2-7	TGTGCCAGCAGGGGCGGGGTCGAGCAGTACTTC	CASRGGVEQYF
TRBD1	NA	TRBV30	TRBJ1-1	TGTGCCTGGAGTACCCCGGACAGGGGGCGAACTGAAGCTTTCTTT	CAWSTPDRGRTEAFF
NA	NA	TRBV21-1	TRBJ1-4	TGTGCCAGCAGCCCCTGGGACAGATTTTATGAAAAACTGTTTTTT	CASSPWDRFYEKLFF
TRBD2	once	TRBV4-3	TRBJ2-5	TGCGCCAGCAGCCTAATGGGAGCGGGGGCAGAGACCCAGTACTTC	CASSLMGAGAETQYF
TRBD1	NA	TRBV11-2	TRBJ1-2	TGTGCCAGCAGCTCGGGACAGTATGGCTACACCTTC	CASSSGQYGYTF
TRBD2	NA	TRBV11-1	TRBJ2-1	TGTGCCAGCAGCTCTGGGGGACTAGCGGGGGCGAATGAGCAGTTCTTC	CASSSGGLAGANEQFF
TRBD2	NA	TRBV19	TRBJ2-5	TGTGCCAGCCGGGAGGGACTAGGGAGCCAAGAGACCCAGTACTTC	CASREGLGSQETQYF
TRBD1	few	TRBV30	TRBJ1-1	TGTGCCTGGAGTTCGGGACAGAGGAACACTGAAGCTTTCTTT	CAWSSGQRNTEAFF
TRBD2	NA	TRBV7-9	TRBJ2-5	TGTGCCAGCAGCATCGGGACTAGCGGGAGGGGGGCCCAGTACTTC	CASSIGTSGRGAQYF
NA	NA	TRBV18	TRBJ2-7	TGTGCCAGCTCCCGCGGACAGGACGCGGGATACTACGAGCAGTACTTC	CASSRGQDAGYYEQYF
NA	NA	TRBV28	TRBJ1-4	TGTGCCAGCAGTTTCCCAGGGGTAGGCGCAACTAATGAAAAACTGTTTTTT	CASSFPGVGATNEKLFF
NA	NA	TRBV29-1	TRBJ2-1	TGCAGCGTGAGGGAGACTAGTTTGGATGAGCAGTTCTTC	CSVRETSLDEQFF
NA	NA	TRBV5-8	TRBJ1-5	TGTGCCAGCAGCTTGGCTCGGACAGCCAGCAATCAGCCCCAGCATTTT	CASSLARTASNQPQHF
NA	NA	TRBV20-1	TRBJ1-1	TGCAGAGCAGAGGTGGACACTGAAGCTTTCTTT	CRAEVDTEAFF
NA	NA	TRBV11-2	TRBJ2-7	TGTGCCAGCAGCTTAGACACGGGGACATTAATCTCCTACGAGCAGTACTTC	CASSLDTGTLISYEQYF
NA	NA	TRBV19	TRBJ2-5	TGTGCCAGTAGTATGAGGGCGCAAGAGACCCAGTACTTC	CASSMRAQETQYF
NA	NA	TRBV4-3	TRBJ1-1	TGCGCCAGCAGCCAAGATTTTGCAGGCCCAGGGGACACTGAAGCTTTCTTT	CASSQDFAGPGDTEAFF
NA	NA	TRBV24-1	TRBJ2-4	TGTGCCACCAGTGACGACTCCAAAAACATTCAGTACTTC	CATSDDSKNIQYF
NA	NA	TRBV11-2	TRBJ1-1	TGTGCCAGCCGTAGGGACACTCTCGACACTGAAGCTTTCTTT	CASRRDTLDTEAFF
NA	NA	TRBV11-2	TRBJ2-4	TGTGCCAGCAGCTTGACGGACTATATGCTGAACATTCAGTACTTC	CASSLTDYMLNIQYF
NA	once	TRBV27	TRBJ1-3	TGTGCCAGCAGATCTCAGGGGAGTTCTGGAAACACCATATATTTT	CASRSQGSSGNTIYF
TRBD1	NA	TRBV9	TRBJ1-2	TGTGCCAGCAGCGTAGGTGACAGGGTTGCCTATGGCTACACCTTC	CASSVGDRVAYGYTF
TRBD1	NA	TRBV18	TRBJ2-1	TGTGCCAGCTCACCACAAACTAGGACAGGGACATACAATGAGCAGTTCTTC	CASSPQTRTGTYNEQFF
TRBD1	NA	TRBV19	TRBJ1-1	TGTGCCAGTAGGCCGGGACAGGTGAACACTGAAGCTTTCTTT	CASRPGQVNTEAFF
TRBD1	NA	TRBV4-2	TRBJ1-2	TGTGCCAGCAGCCAAGACAGGGGGTCCTATGGCTACACCTTC	CASSQDRGSYGYTF
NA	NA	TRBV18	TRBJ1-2	TGTGCCAGCTCACCACCGCTTAGATTCACGCCTGGCTACACCTTC	CASSPPLRFTPGYTF
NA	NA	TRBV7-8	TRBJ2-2	TGTGCCAGCAGCTTAGACAGGCGGGGCACCGGGGAGCTGTTTTTT	CASSLDRRGTGELFF
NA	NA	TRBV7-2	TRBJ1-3	TGTGCCAGCAGCTTGGCCAGGGGAAACACCATATATTTT	CASSLARGNTIYF
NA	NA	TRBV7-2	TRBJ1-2	TGTGCCAGCAGCGTACCAGGGATAGGAGCTGCCGGCTACACCTTC	CASSVPGIGAAGYTF
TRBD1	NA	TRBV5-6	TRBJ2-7	TGTGCCAGCAGCTGGGACAGTCTTGGCGAGCAGTACTTC	CASSWDSLGEQYF
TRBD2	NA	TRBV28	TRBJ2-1	TGTGCCAGCAGCCACCTTTCTCTAGCGGGAGGAATCCATAGCTCCTACAATGAGCAGTTCTTC	CASSHLSLAGGIHSSYNEQFF
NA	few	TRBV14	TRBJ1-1	TGTGCCAGCAGCCAAGGTCTTCCCCAGAAAGCTTTCTTT	CASSQGLPQKAFF
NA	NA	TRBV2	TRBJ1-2	TGTGCCAGCAGCACCGCGGGGGGGAATGGGTATGGCTACACCTTC	CASSTAGGNGYGYTF
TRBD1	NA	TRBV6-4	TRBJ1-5	TGTGCCAGCAGTGACGGTGACAGGGATACTAGCAATCAGCCCCAGCATTTT	CASSDGDRDTSNQPQHF
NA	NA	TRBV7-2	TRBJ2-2	TGTGCCAGCAGCTTATACAGGAACACCGGGGAGCTGTTTTTT	CASSLYRNTGELFF
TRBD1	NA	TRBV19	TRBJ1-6	TGTGCCAGTAGCCTCACTGGACAGGGTAATTCACCCCTCCACTTT	CASSLTGQGNSPLHF
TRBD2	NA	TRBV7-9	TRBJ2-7	TGTGCCAGCAGCCCGGCGGCGGGAGGGGCCTACGAGCAGTACTTC	CASSPAAGGAYEQYF
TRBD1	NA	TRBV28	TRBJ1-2	TGTGCCAGCAAGATGGGGGTGACAGGGGGCAGTGCGGGCTACACCTTC	CASKMGVTGGSAGYTF
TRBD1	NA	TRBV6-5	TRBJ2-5	TGTGCCAGCAGTTTAGGGACAGCAAAAGAGACCCAGTACTTC	CASSLGTAKETQYF
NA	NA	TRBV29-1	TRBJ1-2	TGCAGCGTTAGGTGGGGGGGTTCCTATGGCTACACCTTC	CSVRWGGSYGYTF
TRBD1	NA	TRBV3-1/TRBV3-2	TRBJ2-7	TGTGCCAGCAGCCAAGATAGGACAGGGTCTAAACAGTACTTC	CASSQDRTGSKQYF
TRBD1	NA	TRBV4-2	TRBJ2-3	TGTGCCAGCAGCTCCAATGGACAGGGGCCAGATACGCAGTATTTT	CASSSNGQGPDTQYF